Ten or more counts support the clone carrying this TCR beta chain. This specimen comes from a study of T cells in Graves' hyperthyroidism and ophthalmopathy. Study in general: Before any treatment, at initial diagnosis, peripheral blood was collected.

The V and J ends lost 5 bases and 4 bases respectively, with 18 bases between them. The CDR3 has 15 amino acids. TCR beta CDR3 regions were amplified from RNA transcripts. TCR CDR3 regions were first amplified by RT-PCR with HTBI primers. TCRdb independently ran MiXCR on the multiplex PCR reads; one entry per CDR3 protein. The profile shows a few hundred thousand distinct CDR3 sequences, approximately 15% of them singletons. The TCR comes from a man younger than 45 with Graves' hyperthyroidism that later progressed to Graves' ophthalmopathy. The gene calls are TRBV12-3 or TRBV12-4 and TRBJ2-7, with TRBD2 as a possible D gene (7 bases). The sequenced sample was blood. The CDR3 protein is CASSPKGGGAYEQYF. The CDR3 DNA reads TGTGCCAGCAGTCCTAAGGGAGGGGGGGCATACGAGCAGTACTTC.